The 3 T cell receptor beta chains below were found in one sample sequenced in a study of breast tumors, draining lymph nodes, adjacent tissues. The lymph nodes were axillary draining lymph nodes from breast cancer patients. Using its own MiXCR run on the multiplex PCR reads, TCRdb lists one record per CDR3 protein. The sample lists approximately 150,000 distinct CDR3 sequences, over 25% occurring once. What was sequenced was axillary lymph node tissue. These receptors all come from a female donor with breast cancer. Some clones in this sample may be carry-over from other donors' samples.

This clonotype was counted at least ten times. The chain links TRBV19 to TRBJ1-2, with 9 nucleotides matching TRBD1. This CDR3 is 14 amino acids long. J was trimmed by 5 bases and V by 5 bases; bases with no gene match: 6. The germline CDR1 and CDR2 sequences are LNHDA and SQIVND (reference sequence). CDR3 loop: CASSPTGGAYGYTF. The CDR3 DNA reads as TGTGCCAGTAGTCCGACAGGGGGGGCTTATGGCTACACCTTC. The entire variable domain, with the rest obtained from reference TRBV19 and TRBJ1-2, is as follows: DGGITQSPKYLFRKEGQNVTLSCEQNLNHDAMYWYRQDPGQGLRLIYYSQIVNDFQKGDIAEGYSVSREKKESFPLTVTSAQKNPTAFYLCASSPTGGAYGYTFGSGTRLTVV.

This clonotype was observed at least ten times. The chain combines TRBV10-2 with TRBJ1-6; 8 nucleotides match TRBD1. This CDR3 comprises 13 residues. The V gene's germline CDR1 is WSHSY and CDR2 SAAADI. The V and J ends lost 4 bases and 9 bases, in that order; junction bases with no gene match: 2. The CDR3 DNA reads as TGCGCCAGCAGTGTTGACAGGGGTTCACCCCTCCACTTT. This codes for CASSVDRGSPLHF.

This clonotype showed up many times. Its ends do not fully match the called genes, so a read error is possible. V gene TRBV20-1 combines with J gene TRBJ2-5, with D unresolved. The CDR3 sequence is 11 residues long. Germline-derived CDR1 and CDR2 are DFQATT and SNEGSKA (reference sequence). CDR3 region: CSGGQEETQSF. The CDR3 DNA follows: TGCAGTGGGGGTCAGGAAGAGACCCAGTCCTTC.